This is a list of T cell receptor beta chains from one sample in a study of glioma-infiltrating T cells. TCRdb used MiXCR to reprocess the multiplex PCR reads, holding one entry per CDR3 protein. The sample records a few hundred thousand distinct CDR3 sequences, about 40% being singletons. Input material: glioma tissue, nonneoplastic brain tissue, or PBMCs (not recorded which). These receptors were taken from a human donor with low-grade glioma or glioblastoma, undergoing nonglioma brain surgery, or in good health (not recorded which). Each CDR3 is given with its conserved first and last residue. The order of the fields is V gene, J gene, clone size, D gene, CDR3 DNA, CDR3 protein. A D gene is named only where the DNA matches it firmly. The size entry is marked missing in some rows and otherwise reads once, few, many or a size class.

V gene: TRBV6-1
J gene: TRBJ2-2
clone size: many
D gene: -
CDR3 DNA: TGTGCCAGCATCTCTCGGGATACCGGGGAGCTGTTTTTT
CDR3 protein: CASISRDTGELFF

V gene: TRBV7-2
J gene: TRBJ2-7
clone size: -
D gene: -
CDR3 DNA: TGTGCCAGCAGCTTACCCCAGGTGAGCGGGCACGAGCAGTACTTC
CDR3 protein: CASSLPQVSGHEQYF

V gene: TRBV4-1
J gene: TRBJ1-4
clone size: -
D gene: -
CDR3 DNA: TGCGCCAGCAGCCAATCCTATTCTGAAAAACTGTTTTTT
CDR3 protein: CASSQSYSEKLFF

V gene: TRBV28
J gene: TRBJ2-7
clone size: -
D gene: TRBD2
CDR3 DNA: TGTGCCAGCAGTTCCCTGGGGGGGGCTAGCGGGAGGGTGGGCGAGCAGTACTTC
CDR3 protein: CASSSLGGASGRVGEQYF

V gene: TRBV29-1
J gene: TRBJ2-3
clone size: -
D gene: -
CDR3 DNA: TGCAGCGTTGAAGATCTGGGGGGAGCTGCGGAGTATTTT
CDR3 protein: CSVEDLGGAAEYF

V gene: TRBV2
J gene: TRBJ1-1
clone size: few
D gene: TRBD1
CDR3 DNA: TGTGCCAGCAGGAGGGCAGAGACAGGGGCTACTGAAGCTTTCTTT
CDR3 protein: CASRRAETGATEAFF

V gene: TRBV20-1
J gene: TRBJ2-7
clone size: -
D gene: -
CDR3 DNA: TGCAGTGCTAGAGATATGACGGGGCCTGATTACGAGCAGTACTTC
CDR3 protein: CSARDMTGPDYEQYF

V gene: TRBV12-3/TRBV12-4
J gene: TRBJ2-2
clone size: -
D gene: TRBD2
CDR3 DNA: TGTGCCAGCAGTCGAAGCGGGAGAGGGACCGGGGAGCTGTTTTTT
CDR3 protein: CASSRSGRGTGELFF

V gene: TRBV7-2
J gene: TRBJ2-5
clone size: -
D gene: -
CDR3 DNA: TGTGCCAGCAGCTCAGGACTGTCGGAGACCCAGTACTTC
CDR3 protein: CASSSGLSETQYF

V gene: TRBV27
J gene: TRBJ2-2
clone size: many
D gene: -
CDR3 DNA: TGTGCCAGCAGTTTAAACGGCTTCGGGGTCACCGGGGAGCTGTTTTTT
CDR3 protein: CASSLNGFGVTGELFF

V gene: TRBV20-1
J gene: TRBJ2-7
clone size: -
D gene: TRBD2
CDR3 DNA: TGCAGTGCTAGAGGGTTACTAGCGGGAGATATTGAGCAGTACTTC
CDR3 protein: CSARGLLAGDIEQYF

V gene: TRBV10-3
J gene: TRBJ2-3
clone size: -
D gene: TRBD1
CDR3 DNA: TGTGCCATCAGTGGGACAGGGCTATCCACAGATACGCAGTATTTT
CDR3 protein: CAISGTGLSTDTQYF

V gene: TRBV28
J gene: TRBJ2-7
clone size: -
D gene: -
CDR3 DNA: TGTGCCAGCAGTCCACAGACACGTTACTCCTACGAGCAGTACTTC
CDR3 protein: CASSPQTRYSYEQYF

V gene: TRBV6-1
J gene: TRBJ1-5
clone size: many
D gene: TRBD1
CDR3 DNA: TGTGCCAGCAGGAAATGGACGACAGGGAATCAGCCCCAGCATTTT
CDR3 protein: CASRKWTTGNQPQHF

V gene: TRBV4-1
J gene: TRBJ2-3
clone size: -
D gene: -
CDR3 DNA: TGCGCCAGCAGCCAAGCGTACCTTCTGAGCACAGATACGCAGTATTTT
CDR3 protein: CASSQAYLLSTDTQYF

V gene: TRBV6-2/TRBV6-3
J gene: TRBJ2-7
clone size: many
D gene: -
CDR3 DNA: TGTGCCAGCAGTTTCCTGACTAGCTACGAGCAGTACTTC
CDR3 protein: CASSFLTSYEQYF

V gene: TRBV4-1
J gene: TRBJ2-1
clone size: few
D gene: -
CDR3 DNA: TGCGCCAGCAGCCATCTTCCAGGTAATGAGCAGTTCTTC
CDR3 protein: CASSHLPGNEQFF

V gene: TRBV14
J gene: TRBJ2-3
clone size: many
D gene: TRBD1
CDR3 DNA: TGTGCCAGCAGTCGGGACAGAACAGATACGCAGTATTTT
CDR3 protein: CASSRDRTDTQYF

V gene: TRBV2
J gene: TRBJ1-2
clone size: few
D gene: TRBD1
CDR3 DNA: TGTGCCAGCAGTGAAGCGGCAGGGGGGGCCAACTATGGCTACACCTTC
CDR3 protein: CASSEAAGGANYGYTF

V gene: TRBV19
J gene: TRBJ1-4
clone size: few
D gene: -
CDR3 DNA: TGTGCCAGTAGTGCAGGATCCGGGACACCGGAAAAACTGTTTTTT
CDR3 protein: CASSAGSGTPEKLFF

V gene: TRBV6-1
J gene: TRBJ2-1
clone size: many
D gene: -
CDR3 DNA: TGTGCCACCGGGGAGGAGGGTACCTACAATGAGCAGTTCTTC
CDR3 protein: CATGEEGTYNEQFF

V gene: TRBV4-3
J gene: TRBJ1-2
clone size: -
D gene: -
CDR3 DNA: TGCGCCAGCAGCCAAGTTAGGGTGTCTTTTGGCTACACCTTC
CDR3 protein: CASSQVRVSFGYTF

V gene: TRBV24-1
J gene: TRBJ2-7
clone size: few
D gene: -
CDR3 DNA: TGTGCCACCAGTGATGGTGCCGGAACGTCCGAGCAGTACTTC
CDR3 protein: CATSDGAGTSEQYF

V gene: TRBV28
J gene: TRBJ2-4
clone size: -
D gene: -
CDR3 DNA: TGTGCCAGCAGTTTTCAAGGACTACAGAAAAACATTCAGTACTTC
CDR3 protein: CASSFQGLQKNIQYF

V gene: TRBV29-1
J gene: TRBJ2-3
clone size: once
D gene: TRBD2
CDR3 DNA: TGCAGCGTTGATCCTCCTAGCGGGAGAACAGATACGCAGTATTTT
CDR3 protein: CSVDPPSGRTDTQYF

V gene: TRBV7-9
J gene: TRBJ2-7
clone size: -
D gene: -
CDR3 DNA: TGTGCCAGCTCTCCCTCAGACAGCTACGAGCAGTACTTC
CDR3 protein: CASSPSDSYEQYF

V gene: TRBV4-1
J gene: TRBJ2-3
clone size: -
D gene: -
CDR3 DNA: TGCGCCAGCAGCCAAGATAGGGTAGCGGCAGCTTCAGATACGCAGTATTTT
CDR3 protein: CASSQDRVAAASDTQYF

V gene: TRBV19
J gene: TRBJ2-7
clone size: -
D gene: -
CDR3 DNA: TGTGCCAGTAGTAGAGGGGTCATCTCCTACGAGCAGTACTTC
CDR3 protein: CASSRGVISYEQYF

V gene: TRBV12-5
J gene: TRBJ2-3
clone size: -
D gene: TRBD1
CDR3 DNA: TGTGCTAGTGGTGAGGACAGGGATAGCACAGATACGCAGTATTTT
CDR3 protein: CASGEDRDSTDTQYF

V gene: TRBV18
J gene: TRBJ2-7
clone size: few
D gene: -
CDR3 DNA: TGTGCCAGCTCACAGCCAGAGACAAAATACGAGCAGTACTTC
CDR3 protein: CASSQPETKYEQYF

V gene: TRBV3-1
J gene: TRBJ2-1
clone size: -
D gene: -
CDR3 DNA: TGTGCCAGCAGCCAGAGTCAGGGATTAGTCAATGAGCAGTTCTTC
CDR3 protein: CASSQSQGLVNEQFF

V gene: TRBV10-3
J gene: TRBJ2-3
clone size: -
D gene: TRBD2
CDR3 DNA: TGTGCCATCAGTGAGATAGCGGGGTTCAGCACAGATACGCAGTATTTT
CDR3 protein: CAISEIAGFSTDTQYF

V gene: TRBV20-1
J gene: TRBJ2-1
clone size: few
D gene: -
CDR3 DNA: TGCAGTGCTAGATCGGGACGAGTTGCCCCCAATGAGCAGTTCTTC
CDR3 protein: CSARSGRVAPNEQFF

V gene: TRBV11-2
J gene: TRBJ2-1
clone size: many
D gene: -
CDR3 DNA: TGTGCCAGCAGCCCCTTTGTACGGTCCTACAATGAGCAGTTCTTC
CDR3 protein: CASSPFVRSYNEQFF

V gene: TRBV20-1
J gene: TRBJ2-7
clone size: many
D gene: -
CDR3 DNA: TGCAGTGCTAGAGATAGGACAGCGTTACCCTACGAGCAGTACTTC
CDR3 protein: CSARDRTALPYEQYF

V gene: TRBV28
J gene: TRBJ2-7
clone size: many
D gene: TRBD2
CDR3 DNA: TGTGCCATCCATACTAGCGCGAAACCCTACGAGCAGTACTTC
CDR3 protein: CAIHTSAKPYEQYF

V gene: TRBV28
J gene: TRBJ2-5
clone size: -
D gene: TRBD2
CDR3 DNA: TGTGCCAGCAGTTTCACGGCGACTAGCGGGAGGGCGAAGTACTTC
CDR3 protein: CASSFTATSGRAKYF

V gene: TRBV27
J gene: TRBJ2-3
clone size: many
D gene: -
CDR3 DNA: TGTGCCAGCAACATCCTCTCAGGGGCAGATACGCAGTATTTT
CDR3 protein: CASNILSGADTQYF

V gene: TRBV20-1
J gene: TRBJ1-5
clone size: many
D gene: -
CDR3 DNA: TGCAGTGCCAGGTCGGGAAATCAGCCCCAGCATTTT
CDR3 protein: CSARSGNQPQHF

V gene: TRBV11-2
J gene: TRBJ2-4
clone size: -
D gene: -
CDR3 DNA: TGTGCCAGCAGCCATATAGCCAAAAACATTCAGTACTTC
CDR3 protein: CASSHIAKNIQYF

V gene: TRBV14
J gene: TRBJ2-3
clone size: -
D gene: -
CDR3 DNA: TGTGCCAGCAGGCAAGGCCTAAGGGACACGCAGTATTTT
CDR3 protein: CASRQGLRDTQYF

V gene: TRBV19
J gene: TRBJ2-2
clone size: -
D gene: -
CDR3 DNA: TGTGCCAGTACCATAGGGCAAAACACCGGGGAGCTGTTTTTT
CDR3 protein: CASTIGQNTGELFF

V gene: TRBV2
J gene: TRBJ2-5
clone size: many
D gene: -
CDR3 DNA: TGTGCCAGCAGACTATCACCATTCGAGACCCAGTACTTC
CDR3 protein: CASRLSPFETQYF

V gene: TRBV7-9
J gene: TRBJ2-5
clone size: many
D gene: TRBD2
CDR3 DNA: TGTGCCAGCACCCATAAGAGGGAGGGTGAGACCCAGTACTTC
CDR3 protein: CASTHKREGETQYF

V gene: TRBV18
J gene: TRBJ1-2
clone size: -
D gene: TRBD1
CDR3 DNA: TGTGCCAGCTCAGCCGCCCGGGACAGGGTTGGCTACACCTTC
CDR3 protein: CASSAARDRVGYTF

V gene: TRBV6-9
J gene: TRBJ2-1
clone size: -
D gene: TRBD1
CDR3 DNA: TGTGCCAGCAGTTACCGTCGGGACAGGGGCTACAATCAGCAGTTCTTC
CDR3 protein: CASSYRRDRGYNQQFF

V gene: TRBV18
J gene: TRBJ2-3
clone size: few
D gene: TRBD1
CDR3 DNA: TGTGCCAGCTCACCGATAAACAGGGGTAGCACAGATACGCAGTATTTT
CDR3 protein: CASSPINRGSTDTQYF

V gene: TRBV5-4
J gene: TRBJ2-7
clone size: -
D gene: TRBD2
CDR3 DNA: TGTGCCAGCAGCCATGGGAGGGAGGCCTCCTACGAGCAGTACTTC
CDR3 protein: CASSHGREASYEQYF